This T cell receptor (beta chain) was retrieved from a study of CD8 T cells in Susac syndrome. 0.5 to 1 ug RNA was reverse transcribed with random hexamers. Amplification of TCR beta CDR3 used immunoSEQ multiplex PCR across 54 Vbeta and 13 Jbeta. TCRdb passed the immunoSEQ multiplex PCR reads through MiXCR, listing each CDR3 protein once. The data show 150,000 to 200,000 distinct CDR3 sequences, with just under 95% seen just once and over 0.11% held by the top ten. Both CD4+ and CD8+ T cells were negatively isolated, and TEMRA cells underwent FACS enrichment. The CDR3 covers 13 residues. V was cut by 3 bases and J by 6 bases, with 11 bases left in between.

The rearrangement uses TRBV12-3 or TRBV12-4 and TRBJ1-1; D gene ambiguous. Sequencing input: CD4+ T cells from PBMCs. The clonotype originates from a human donor in good health. This CDR3 is CASSFQREAEAFF. The CDR3 DNA reads as TGTGCCAGCAGTTTTCAGCGGGAGGCTGAAGCTTTCTTT.